The 19 T cell receptor beta chains reported below all come from one sample, sequenced in a study of spatial heterogeneity in lung cancer. Specified time point: blood at routine non-recurrence follow-up after resection. Unsorted samples of tumor, nontumor lung or frozen PBMC had their whole RNA sequenced. One entry per CDR3 protein, called by TCRdb with MiXCR from the 5' RACE reads. The repertoire consists of under 150,000 distinct CDR3 sequences, with over 9% occurring once and the leading ten covering roughly 15%. Material: PBMCs, obtained at follow-up. Every receptor here comes from a male donor with early-stage non-small cell lung cancer.

The table lists this clonotype with a few counts. V is TRBV14 and J is TRBJ2-3; a weak D match, TRBD1 (6 bases). The CDR3 totals 17 residues. Germline assignment: CDR1 SGHDN and CDR2 FVKESK. The V end lost 4 bases, the J end lost 1 base, and 18 bases lay between the germline ends. The DNA of the CDR3 is TGTGCCAGCAGCCCACTATCGGACAGCATGGGCACAGATACGCAGTATTTT. It yields the protein CASSPLSDSMGTDTQYF.

This clonotype has ten or more counts. The chain couples TRBV10-2 to TRBJ2-3; 9 bases map to TRBD2. Germline trimming cut 3 bases from V and 2 bases from J; bases unmatched to any gene: 6. Per germline, CDR1 WSHSY and CDR2 SAAADI. The CDR3 length is 16 residues. This chain's CDR3 is CASSEVSGGSTDTQYF. Here the CDR3 DNA reads TGCGCCAGCAGTGAAGTTAGCGGGGGATCCACAGATACGCAGTATTTT.

The chain has TRBV11-2 and TRBJ2-1; TRBD1 is a possible D gene (6 bases). The germline V gene has CDR1 SGHAT and CDR2 FQNNGV. The CDR3 totals 14 residues. Trimming cost V 3 bases and J 3 bases, with 9 bases left between them. The CDR3 reads CASSFRGGYNEQFF. The CDR3 nucleotides are TGTGCCAGCAGCTTCAGGGGTGGCTACAATGAGCAGTTCTTC.

This clonotype was seen a handful of times. This chain joins TRBV3-1 and TRBJ1-6, with D unresolved. Germline lookup yields CDR1 LGHDT and CDR2 YNNKEL (reference sequence). This CDR3 region has 15 residues. The ends were cut back, 2 bases at V and 5 bases at J, with 10 bases in the middle. DNA for the CDR3: TGTGCCAGCAGCCAATTTTCAGGAAATAATTCACCCCTCCACTTT. Protein product: CASSQFSGNNSPLHF.

This clonotype was detected a few times. V gene TRBV7-9 combines with J gene TRBJ2-5; TRBD2 might be the D (5 bases). The CDR3 extends over 11 amino acids. Trimming stripped 2 bases from V and 13 bases from J, with 11 bases between. Germline V lookup: CDR1 SEHNR, CDR2 FQNEAQ (reference sequence). CDR3 amino acids: CASSLLEVWYF. CDR3 nucleotides: TGTGCCAGCAGCTTATTGGAGGTCTGGTACTTC. Complete variable domain (other parts from reference TRBV7-9 and TRBJ2-5): DTGVSQNPRHKITKRGQNVTFRCDPISEHNRLYWYRQTLGQGPEFLTYFQNEAQLEKSRLLSDRFSAERPKGSFSTLEIQRTEQGDSAMYLCASSLLEVWYFGPGTRLLVL.

There are many counts of this clonotype. J is TRBJ2-1 and V is TRBV24-1, with D unclear. V was trimmed by 2 bases and J by 9 bases, leaving 10 bases between them. Germline lookup yields CDR1 KGHDR and CDR2 SFDVKD. This CDR3 is 13 amino acids long. CDR3 protein: CATSDSLLSEQFF. The CDR3 nucleotides read TGTGCCACCAGTGATTCCCTCTTAAGTGAGCAGTTCTTC.

This clonotype was seen a few times. The chain joins TRBV2 to TRBJ1-5; D is ambiguous. The V end was cut by 0 bases, the J end by 7 bases, with 10 bases between. The germline CDR1 and CDR2 sequences are SNHLY and FYNNEI. The CDR3 spans 14 residues. CDR3 bases: TGTGCCAGCAGTGAAGCGCACCCAGGCCAGCCCCAGCATTTT. This sequence encodes CASSEAHPGQPQHF.

This clonotype was counted at least ten times. The chain couples TRBV20-1 to TRBJ2-3, with TRBD2 identical over 15 bases. CDR1 is DFQATT, CDR2 SNEGSKA, per germline (reference sequence). CDR3 size: 16 residues. Losses at the gene ends were 2 bases for V and 4 bases for J; bases not matched to a gene: 4. In DNA, the CDR3 is TGCAGTGCTAGACGGGGACTAGCGGGGGGTTCAGATACGCAGTATTTT. It yields the protein CSARRGLAGGSDTQYF.

The sample holds many counts of this clonotype. The V call is TRBV12-3 or TRBV12-4, the J call TRBJ1-5, with 9 bases identical to TRBD1. The CDR3 extends over 15 amino acids. Losses at the gene ends were 6 bases for V and 7 bases for J; bases not matched to a gene: 10. CDR3 in DNA: TGTGCCAGCAGCCCCGCGGACAGGGGAAACCAGCCCCAGCATTTT. Encoded protein: CASSPADRGNQPQHF.

Of note for this clonotype: The conserved phenylalanine or tryptophan is not found at the CDR3 terminus, so this likely reflects a read error. The rearrangement uses TRBV10-3 and TRBJ1-1; D gene ambiguous. The V and J ends lost 6 bases and 0 bases respectively, with 8 bases between them. There are 13 residues in the CDR3. Germline CDR1 is ENHRY and CDR2 is SYGVKD. CDR3 loop: CAISQELNTEAFS. The DNA of the CDR3 is TGTGCCATCAGCCAAGAGCTGAACACTGAAGCTTTCTCT.

This clonotype was picked up a small number of times. The rearrangement joins TRBV12-3 or TRBV12-4 to TRBJ1-1; D is uncertain. CDR3 length: 12 residues. The ends were cut back, 6 bases at V and 7 bases at J, with 12 bases in the middle. CDR3 bases: TGTGCCAGCAGGGTCGGACCTGGTGAAGCTTTCTTT. It is translated as CASRVGPGEAFF.

This clonotype showed up just a few times. This sequence joins TRBV2 and TRBJ1-3; D unclear. This CDR3 contains 14 residues. Germline V gene data show CDR1 as SNHLY and CDR2 as FYNNEI. The V end was cut by 3 bases, the J end by 4 bases, with 10 bases between. CDR3 bases: TGTGCCAGCAGTGACCGATGGCGCGGAAACACCATATATTTT. Amino acid sequence: CASSDRWRGNTIYF.

This clonotype was recorded many times. V and J are TRBV28 and TRBJ1-5; D not certain. Per germline, CDR1 MDHEN and CDR2 SYDVKM. This CDR3 spans 17 amino acids. V was pared by 5 bases and J by 3 bases, with 20 bases between. In DNA, the CDR3 is TGTGCCAGCAGTCCGTTGACCGGGAACCTACTCAATCAGCCCCAGCATTTT. It translates to CASSPLTGNLLNQPQHF.

This clonotype was detected only a few times. The rearrangement links TRBV4-2 to TRBJ2-2; D is unclear. The germline CDR1 and CDR2 sequences are LGHNA and YNFKEQ. The CDR3 runs 14 residues. With 3 bases removed from V and 5 bases from J, the gap between germline ends came to 10 bases. DNA of the CDR3: TGTGCCAGCAGCCAGGATTATATGACCGGGGAGCTGTTTTTT. Encoded protein: CASSQDYMTGELFF.

In this sample, this clonotype turned up a few times. V usage is TRBV5-1 and J usage is TRBJ2-5, with D tentatively TRBD1 (5 bases). Germline V gene data show CDR1 as SGHRS and CDR2 as YFSETQ. V lost 5 bases and J lost 1, with 15 bases in between. The CDR3 contains 15 residues. CDR3 region: CASRPAGRGQETQYF. DNA for the CDR3: TGCGCCAGCAGACCTGCCGGAAGGGGCCAAGAGACCCAGTACTTC.

The sample holds a few counts of this clonotype. The chain links TRBV20-1 to TRBJ2-3; TRBD2 aligns across 15 bases. J gave up 4 bases and V 3 bases, and 5 bases lay outside the gene matches. This CDR3 region has 16 residues. Germline assignment: CDR1 DFQATT and CDR2 SNEGSKA (reference sequence). The CDR3 here is CSASRTSGGVADTQYF. The CDR3 nucleotides read TGCAGTGCTAGCCGGACTAGCGGGGGGGTAGCAGATACGCAGTATTTT.

V gene TRBV11-2 combines with J gene TRBJ2-3; D might be TRBD2 (6 bases). Per the germline V gene, CDR1 is SGHAT and CDR2 is FQNNGV. The germline V and J ends were trimmed by 5 bases and 4 bases, with 16 bases remaining between them. The CDR3 spans 15 residues. In DNA form, the CDR3 reads TGTGCCAGCAGCGACGCACCCGGGAGAGCAGATACGCAGTATTTT. It codes for CASSDAPGRADTQYF.

The chain employs TRBV20-1 and TRBJ2-7; possible D gene TRBD1, 5 bases. CDR3 length equals 15 residues. The germline gives CDR1 DFQATT, CDR2 SNEGSKA (reference sequence). The V end was cut by 0 bases, the J end by 2 bases, with 14 bases between. This CDR3 is CSARDSKKGAYEQYF. The CDR3 nucleotides read TGCAGTGCTAGAGATTCGAAAAAAGGGGCCTACGAGCAGTACTTC.

This clonotype was observed a handful of times. This chain connects TRBV23-1 to TRBJ2-5; 11 positions match TRBD1. TRBV23-1 is known as an ORF, though its function is uncertain. This CDR3 has 15 residues. Trimming cost V 11 bases and J 0 bases; bases outside gene matches: 8. CDR3 protein: CAGGQGVYHQETQYF. CDR3 DNA sequence: TGCGCCGGGGGACAGGGGGTATATCACCAAGAGACCCAGTACTTC.